The 30 T cell receptor beta chains below come from one sample, sequenced in a study of blood T cell repertoires in COVID-19 (dated by TCRdb to between 2020 and 2021). Receptor amplification or capture employed the immunoSEQ multiplex PCR assay. TCRdb holds this immuneACCESS table with in-frame rearrangements only. Some clones are missing; in checked studies, unresolved V genes explain under half, and the rest has no known cause. This sample has around 220,000 clones in its table, and just over 85% of those were observed once. 1.4% to 1.5% of the sample is taken by the ten largest. Sequenced sample: peripheral blood. The receptors derive from a man between 18 and 29 years old with active or convalescent COVID-19.

The chain has TRBV7-9 and TRBJ2-7, with 8 nucleotides matching TRBD1. Germline V gene data show CDR1 as SEHNR and CDR2 as FQNEAQ (reference sequence). V lost 5 bases to trimming and J lost 2 bases; unmatched junction nucleotides: 11. CDR3 length: 16 residues. The CDR3 here is CASSPPLDRGTYEQYF. CDR3 coding DNA: TGTGCCAGCAGCCCCCCGCTAGACAGGGGAACCTACGAGCAGTACTTC.

V usage is TRBV11-2 and J usage is TRBJ1-1, with D possibly TRBD1 on 6 matching bases. The CDR3 is 14 amino acids. Trimming cost V 5 bases and J 4 bases, with 14 bases left between them. Germline V gene lookup returns CDR1 SGHAT and CDR2 FQNNGV. The CDR3 is CASSPNRVSTEAFF. The CDR3 DNA reads TGTGCCAGCAGCCCCAACAGGGTATCCACTGAAGCTTTCTTT.

This chain joins TRBV7-6 and TRBJ2-3, with 11 bases aligning to TRBD2. The germline V gene has CDR1 SGHVS and CDR2 FNYEAQ. The CDR3 sequence is 15 residues long. Trimming at V came to 5 bases and at J to 1 base, leaving 2 bases not matched to a gene. CDR3 DNA: TGTGCCAGCAGCCCGACTAGCGGGGGCACAGATACGCAGTATTTT. Translation gives CASSPTSGGTDTQYF.

This clone was counted a single time. The J gene is TRBJ1-1, the V gene TRBV19; 7 positions agree with TRBD1. The CDR3 is made up of 13 amino acids. V trimming: 9 bases; J trimming: 1 base; junction bases outside the gene matches: 5. Looked up from germline, CDR1 is LNHDA and CDR2 is SQIVND (reference sequence). Here the CDR3 reads CASNRDRNTEAFF. The DNA of the CDR3 is TGTGCCAGCAACCGGGACAGGAACACTGAAGCTTTCTTT.

V gene TRBV7-9 combines with J gene TRBJ2-3; a weak D match, TRBD1 (5 bases). CDR3 length: 14 residues. V shed 2 bases and J shed 4 bases, with 10 bases lying between them. CDR1 and CDR2 from the germline V gene are SEHNR and FQNEAQ (reference sequence). CDR3 in DNA: TGTGCCAGCAGCTTATTGTCCAGGGCAGATACGCAGTATTTT. Translation: CASSLLSRADTQYF.

The V and J genes are TRBV7-8 and TRBJ1-1; the match to TRBD1 covers 7 bases. Germline CDR1 SGHVS, CDR2 FQNEAQ. The junction had 12 bases not matched to a gene; V was cut back by 5 bases and J by 0 bases. CDR3 length: 17 amino acids. CDR3 nucleotide sequence: TGTGCCAGCAGCCAATCGACAGGGTCGAGAATGAACACTGAAGCTTTCTTT. Translated, it gives CASSQSTGSRMNTEAFF.

This clone came up once. The chain combines TRBV9 with TRBJ1-2; perhaps TRBD1 as D (5 bases). Germline CDR1 reads SGDLS; CDR2 reads YYNGEE. CDR3 size: 15 residues. Trimming stripped 3 bases from V and 0 bases from J, with 12 bases between. The CDR3 sequence is CASSAVRVTNYGYTF. The CDR3 nucleotides are TGTGCCAGCAGCGCGGTCAGGGTTACTAACTATGGCTACACCTTC.

The chain combines TRBV2 with TRBJ1-5, with 8 bases lining up with TRBD1. The ends lost 4 bases at V and 6 bases at J; junction bases unmatched: 5. Germline-derived CDR1 and CDR2 are SNHLY and FYNNEI. CDR3 length: 14 residues. CDR3 nucleotide sequence: TGTGCCAGCAGTGCCCAGGGGGCGCGTCAGCCCCAGCATTTT. Translation: CASSAQGARQPQHF.

This sequence joins TRBV3-1 (or the pseudogene TRBV3-2) and TRBJ2-7; 8 positions match TRBD2. Germline V lookup: CDR1 LGHDT, CDR2 YNNKEL (reference sequence). V lost 1 base, J lost 2 bases, and 7 bases stayed unmatched. This CDR3 is built from 16 residues. The CDR3 reads CASSQALAGLTYEQYF. CDR3 DNA: TGTGCCAGCAGCCAAGCGCTAGCGGGTCTCACCTACGAGCAGTACTTC.

The chain has TRBV3-1 (or the pseudogene TRBV3-2) and TRBJ2-2; TRBD1 agrees at 8 bases. Germline V lookup: CDR1 LGHDT, CDR2 YNNKEL (reference sequence). This CDR3 region has 17 residues. With V trimmed by 0 bases and J by 4 bases, 7 bases remained unmatched. CDR3 nucleotides: TGTGCCAGCAGCCAAGACGGTCCAGGGGGCGTCACCGGGGAGCTGTTTTTT. Translating gives CASSQDGPGGVTGELFF.

The chain recombines TRBV19 with TRBJ2-1; 16 nucleotides match TRBD2. Germline CDR1 LNHDA, CDR2 SQIVND (reference sequence). Trimming cost V 3 bases and J 8 bases; bases outside gene matches: 4. CDR3 length equals 16 residues. The CDR3 reads CASSMSGTSGRDEQFF. CDR3 in DNA: TGTGCCAGTAGTATGTCAGGGACTAGCGGGAGGGATGAGCAGTTCTTC.

The CDR3 coding sequence is TGTGCCAGCAGCAGGCAGGGACAAAATCAGCCCCAGCATTTT. Protein product: CASSRQGQNQPQHF. V usage is TRBV21-1 and J usage is TRBJ1-5; no DNA check was done on the table's D call, TRBD1. TRBV21-1 constitutes a pseudogene. This CDR3 has 14 residues.

This chain uses TRBV11-3 with TRBJ1-1, with D maybe TRBD1 (5 bases). Trimming removed 2 bases at V and 3 bases at J, with 7 bases between. The CDR3 loop spans 13 amino acids. CDR1 SGHNT and CDR2 YENEEA come from the germline V gene. CDR3 sequence reads: CASSLLRDTEAFF. Here the CDR3 DNA reads TGTGCCAGCAGCTTACTCAGGGACACTGAAGCTTTCTTT.

This chain links TRBV30 with TRBJ2-2; 14 nucleotides line up with TRBD2. The germline V gene encodes CDR1 GTSNPN and CDR2 SVGIG (reference sequence). The CDR3 loop spans 16 amino acids. The junction had 7 bases not matched to a gene; V was cut back by 4 bases and J by 6 bases. The DNA for the CDR3 is TGTGCCTGGACGGGACTAGCGGGAGTGGTTTCCGGGGAGCTGTTTTTT. Its translation: CAWTGLAGVVSGELFF.

The rearrangement links TRBV27 to TRBJ2-1, with TRBD2 as a possible D gene (6 bases). Germline loops: CDR1 MNHEY, CDR2 SMNVEV (reference sequence). This CDR3 has 14 amino acids. Trimming left V 3 bases short and J 4 bases short, with 10 bases between. The CDR3 loop reads CASSFPGLYNEQFF. CDR3 nucleotide sequence: TGTGCCAGCAGTTTCCCGGGACTGTACAATGAGCAGTTCTTC.

The rearrangement uses TRBV11-3 and TRBJ2-1; 15 bases are a match to TRBD2. CDR1 is SGHNT, CDR2 YENEEA, per germline. The CDR3 covers 16 residues. V gave up 5 bases and J gave up 7 bases; unmatched junction bases: 6. CDR3 sequence reads: CASSPGLAGGWNEQFF. In nucleotides, the CDR3 is TGTGCCAGCAGCCCCGGACTAGCGGGAGGGTGGAATGAGCAGTTCTTC.

V gene TRBV5-1 combines with J gene TRBJ2-1; 10 nucleotides agree with TRBD1. V shed 4 bases, J shed 8 bases, and the junction held 9 bases outside the gene matches. CDR1 and CDR2 from the germline V gene are SGHRS and YFSETQ. The CDR3 covers 15 residues. DNA for the CDR3: TGCGCCAGCAGCCTCGGGACAGGGGTGAGTTATGAGCAGTTCTTC. Its translation is CASSLGTGVSYEQFF.

V and J are TRBV30 and TRBJ2-1; 8 bases fit TRBD2. From germline, CDR1 is GTSNPN and CDR2 SVGIG (reference sequence). Unmatched junction bases numbered 10, after V lost 6 bases and J lost 9 bases. The CDR3 is 13 residues long. The CDR3 bases are TGTGCCTGCCCCTCCGGGACTAGTCTTGAGCAGTTCTTC. Translating it yields CACPSGTSLEQFF. Full variable domain (rest looked up from reference TRBV30 and TRBJ2-1): SQTIHQWPATLVQPVGSPLSLECTVEGTSNPNLYWYRQAAGRGLQLLFYSVGIGQISSEVPQNLSASRPQDRQFILSSKKLLLSDSGFYLCACPSGTSLEQFFGPGTRLTVL.

The CDR3 here is CATRDSYNEQFF. CDR3 nucleotide sequence: TGTGCCACCCGGGACAGCTACAATGAGCAGTTCTTC. The chain employs TRBV2 and TRBJ2-1, with 7 bases lining up with TRBD1. The V gene end was trimmed by 10 bases and the J gene end by 3 bases; junction bases not matched to a gene: 3. The CDR3 contains 12 residues. CDR1 and CDR2 from the germline V gene are SNHLY and FYNNEI. The entire variable domain, with the rest obtained from reference TRBV2 and TRBJ2-1, is as follows: EPEVTQTPSHQVTQMGQEVILRCVPISNHLYFYWYRQILGQKVEFLVSFYNNEISEKSEIFDDQFSVERPDGSNFTLKIRSTKLEDSAMYFCATRDSYNEQFFGPGTRLTVL.

The chain uses TRBV15 and TRBJ2-7; a possible D gene is TRBD1 (6 bases). CDR3 length: 14 residues. V lost 3 bases, J lost 3 bases, and 12 bases lay in between. Germline values: CDR1 LNHNV, CDR2 YYDKDF (reference sequence). In DNA, the CDR3 is TGTGCCACCAGCAGCGGACAGACGAGCTACGAGCAGTACTTC. Translated: CATSSGQTSYEQYF. Using reference TRBV15 and TRBJ2-7 for the parts outside the CDR3, the full variable domain is DAMVIQNPRYQVTQFGKPVTLSCSQTLNHNVMYWYQQKSSQAPKLLFHYYDKDFNNEADTPDNFQSRRPNTSFCFLDIRSPGLGDTAMYLCATSSGQTSYEQYFGPGTRLTVT.

V and J are TRBV12-3 or TRBV12-4 and TRBJ2-1; D is perhaps TRBD1 (6 bases). This CDR3 contains 13 residues. Between the trimmed V and J ends, which lost 6 bases and 7 bases, there was a span of 13 bases. The CDR3 sequence is CASSSQGFNEQFF. As DNA, the CDR3 is TGTGCCAGCAGCTCACAGGGTTTTAATGAGCAGTTCTTC.

Only one count was recorded for this clone. The chain carries TRBV27 and TRBJ1-6, with TRBD1 matching over 8 bases. This CDR3 is 17 amino acids long. Germline lookup yields CDR1 MNHEY and CDR2 SMNVEV (reference sequence). Trimming took 4 bases from V and 8 from J; bases not matched to a gene: 13. CDR3 protein: CASSWTPGGVTYSPLHF. In DNA, the CDR3 is TGTGCCAGCAGTTGGACCCCAGGGGGCGTCACGTATTCACCCCTCCACTTT.

The chain combines TRBV19 with TRBJ1-3; the match to TRBD1 covers 9 bases. The CDR3 sequence is 21 residues long. The trim removed 3 bases at V and 0 bases at J, leaving 18 bases unmatched. Germline loops: CDR1 LNHDA, CDR2 SQIVND (reference sequence). CDR3 loop: CASSMVYGTGSRTSSGNTIYF. CDR3 coding DNA: TGTGCCAGTAGTATGGTCTATGGGACAGGGTCTCGGACGAGCTCTGGAAACACCATATATTTT.

The chain is built from TRBV19 and TRBJ2-3; D may be TRBD2 (5 bases). V gave up 0 bases and J gave up 6 bases, with 7 bases separating them. The V gene's germline CDR1 is LNHDA and CDR2 SQIVND (reference sequence). There are 13 residues in the CDR3. CDR3 amino acids: CASSIEGVDTQYF. Written as DNA, the CDR3 is TGTGCCAGTAGTATAGAGGGAGTCGATACGCAGTATTTT.

For this clone: The sample contains more than one DNA sequence encoding this CDR3. The genes are TRBV19 and TRBJ2-5; 10 bases line up with TRBD2. V lost 6 bases to trimming and J lost 2 bases; unmatched junction nucleotides: 6. This CDR3 comprises 15 residues. Germline CDR1 reads LNHDA; CDR2 reads SQIVND (reference sequence). The CDR3 sequence: CASRRLAGLQETQYF. The CDR3 DNA reads as TGTGCCAGTAGGAGACTAGCGGGCTTACAAGAGACCCAGTACTTC.

This clone was detected once. This sequence joins TRBV7-3 and TRBJ1-1; TRBD1 aligns across 8 bases. J gave up 1 base and V 2 bases, and 0 bases lay outside the gene matches. The CDR3 extends over 14 amino acids. Germline CDR1 is SGHTA and CDR2 is FQGTGA. In DNA, the CDR3 is TGTGCCAGCAGCTTAGGGACAGGGAACACTGAAGCTTTCTTT. This translates into CASSLGTGNTEAFF.

The V gene is TRBV25-1, the J gene TRBJ1-1; 7 nucleotides match TRBD1. V was clipped by 5 bases and J by 2 bases; unmatched bases: 8. Per the germline V gene, CDR1 is MGHDK and CDR2 is SYGVNS. CDR3 size: 15 residues. CDR3 sequence (DNA): TGTGCCAGCAGTAATATAACAGGGGTCAACACTGAAGCTTTCTTT. Amino acid sequence: CASSNITGVNTEAFF.

This chain's CDR3 is CASSEWSGSRGEQYF. As DNA, the CDR3 is TGTGCCAGCAGTGAATGGTCCGGGTCCCGGGGCGAGCAGTACTTC. V is TRBV2 and J is TRBJ2-7; tentative D call: TRBD2 (5 bases). V was trimmed by 2 bases and J by 6 bases, leaving 17 bases between them. The CDR3 contains 15 residues. The germline gives CDR1 SNHLY, CDR2 FYNNEI.

This sequence joins TRBV9 and TRBJ2-1; 8 positions agree with TRBD2. Germline CDR1 is SGDLS and CDR2 is YYNGEE. CDR3 length equals 15 residues. The V segment lost 2 bases and the J segment 4 bases; nucleotides outside the gene matches: 5. CDR3 protein: CASSVGSGDYNEQFF. The CDR3 DNA reads as TGTGCCAGCAGCGTTGGTAGCGGGGATTACAATGAGCAGTTCTTC.

The V and J genes are TRBV12-3 or TRBV12-4 and TRBJ2-1; D is unresolved. Trimming pared 6 bases from V and 4 bases from J, leaving 4 bases between. The CDR3 has 11 amino acids. The CDR3 region has the DNA TGTGCCAGCAGCATGTACAATGAGCAGTTCTTC. It translates to CASSMYNEQFF.